Below, one TCR beta chain is given with its context. Its cognate antigen is unknown. One end of the junction varies from germline; a read error may be responsible. Germline-derived CDR1 and CDR2 are SGHTA and FQGNSA. The CDR3 covers 15 residues. Aged about 6 to 90, donors were systemically healthy Caucasians from Russia. The data belong to a study of blood T cells in healthy people across ages. Study overall: In model experiments, template switching was able to capture about one barcoded beta molecule for every two T cells that were present.

Points from the study as a whole: Long-lived donors carried more naive CD4+ cells and greater diversity than aged donors. Unknown CMV status may confound age-related changes in expanded clones.

Combining a sample-barcoded 5' primer with a J-beta primer mix, a second PCR ran for 7 to 11 cycles. MiXCR was run by TCRdb on the 5' RACE reads, yielding one entry per CDR3 protein. The sample contains roughly 800,000 distinct CDR3 sequences, 58% of which appear only once. The source material was blood. This chain links TRBV7-2 with TRBJ2-5, with D perhaps TRBD2 (6 bases). This clonotype was sampled from a man under 40 in good health. The CDR3: CASNLASGSREAQYF. CDR3 DNA: TGTGCCAGCAACTTAGCATCGGGGTCCAGGGAGGCCCAGTACTTC.